Included here is one T cell receptor beta chain sequence, with context. Its antigen remains unknown. Trimming cost V 2 bases and J 4 bases, with 7 bases left between them. Germline CDR1 SGHDT, CDR2 YYEEEE. The CDR3 is 12 amino acids. The table came from immunoSEQ multiplex PCR; TCRdb's copy has only in-frame clones and leaves some out. This table has more than 20,000 clones, 87% appearing once. This sample is part of a study of T cell responses to AZD1222 COVID-19 vaccine. Points from the study as a whole: Only after the peak T cell response were repertoires sampled.

The sample here was peripheral blood, taken 28 days after the second AZD1222 dose. J is TRBJ2-7 and V is TRBV5-6, with D uncertain. This clonotype was sampled from an adult who received the AZD1222 COVID-19 vaccine. The CDR3 coding sequence is TGTGCCAGCAGCTTACGAGGTTACGAGCAGTACTTC. Protein sequence: CASSLRGYEQYF.